Listed below are T cell receptor beta chains from one sample, sequenced in a study of T-cell memory formation after mild COVID-19. TCRdb called the 5' RACE reads again in MiXCR, with one record for every CDR3 protein. The repertoire has around 140,000 distinct CDR3 sequences, over 15% of them found once; the top ten carry around 2.5%. The material sequenced was PBMCs or a T cell subset sorted from them (not recorded which). The receptors originated from an adult woman who had mild COVID-19 (a few samples of this study predate the infection). Cell type and time point are not known. Both conserved end residues are part of each CDR3. Fields, in order: D gene, clone size, J gene, V gene, CDR3 DNA, CDR3 protein. The D gene is left open where the match is weak. Part of the rows lack a size; the others show once, few, many or a class for expanded clones.

.,.,TRBJ2-1,TRBV6-2/TRBV6-3,TGTGCCAGCAACGGAGCGACGAGCTCCTACAATGAGCAGTTCTTC,CASNGATSSYNEQFF
.,few,TRBJ2-7,TRBV7-9,TGTGCCAGCAGCGGGGGGTACGGCTGGCCCTCCTACGAGCAGTACTTC,CASSGGYGWPSYEQYF
.,.,TRBJ1-1,TRBV2,TGTGCCAGCCTAGAGGCAGCCCAGAGGACTGAAGCTTTCTTT,CASLEAAQRTEAFF
.,.,TRBJ2-6,TRBV6-4,TGTGCCAGCGGACCTACCCCTGGGGCCAACGTCCTGACTTTC,CASGPTPGANVLTF
.,few,TRBJ2-3,TRBV20-1,TGCAGTGCCGGCCGGAGGGATACGCAGTATTTT,CSAGRRDTQYF
.,few,TRBJ2-7,TRBV5-1,TGCGCCAGCAGCTTGGAAGGCAGGGGAGGCGAGCAGTACTTC,CASSLEGRGGEQYF
.,few,TRBJ2-5,TRBV3-1,TGTGCCAGTCAACCGCCAGGGGCTGGAGAGACCCAGTACTTC,CASQPPGAGETQYF
.,few,TRBJ2-7,TRBV29-1,TGCAGCGTTGCCTGGTATACTTCCTACGAGCAGTACTTC,CSVAWYTSYEQYF
.,few,TRBJ1-2,TRBV6-1,TGTGCCAGCAGTGCGGGCTTCTATGGCTACACCTTC,CASSAGFYGYTF
.,few,TRBJ1-5,TRBV27,TGTGCCAGCAGTCAGGGTCGGTTGAGCAATCAGCCCCAGCATTTT,CASSQGRLSNQPQHF
.,.,TRBJ1-6,TRBV5-1,TGCGCCAGCAGCTTGCAGGGGTTGGGGAATTCACCCCTCCACTTT,CASSLQGLGNSPLHF
.,.,TRBJ1-1,TRBV12-3/TRBV12-4,TGTGCCAGCAGTTTACGGGGGGATGGAGCTGAAGCTTTCTTT,CASSLRGDGAEAFF
TRBD2,few,TRBJ2-7,TRBV15,TGTGCCACCAGCAGGACTAGCGGGAGACGCTACGAGCAGTACTTC,CATSRTSGRRYEQYF
.,few,TRBJ2-7,TRBV27,TGTGCCAGCAGTTTGGGGGGCCCCCTCTACGAGCAGTACTTC,CASSLGGPLYEQYF
TRBD2,once,TRBJ2-7,TRBV7-2,TGTGCCAGCAGCTCACCCCTGACTAGCAACGAGCAGTACTTC,CASSSPLTSNEQYF
.,few,TRBJ2-1,TRBV12-3/TRBV12-4,TGTGCCAGCAGGCAGGGGGGAGGCGAGCAGTTCTTC,CASRQGGGEQFF
.,.,TRBJ2-3,TRBV6-1,TGTGCCAGCAGTTCCATTCGTACAGATACGCAGTATTTT,CASSSIRTDTQYF
.,.,TRBJ2-7,TRBV2,TGTGCCAGCACCCCCCGGACATCCCCGAGCTCCTACGAGCAGTACTTC,CASTPRTSPSSYEQYF
.,few,TRBJ2-6,TRBV12-3/TRBV12-4,TGTGCCAGCAGTTTAGCACAGGGCTCTGGGGCCAACGTCCTGACTTTC,CASSLAQGSGANVLTF
.,.,TRBJ2-3,TRBV12-3/TRBV12-4,TGTGCCAGCAGCCTAGACGGGACGGTAATCACAGATACGCAGTATTTT,CASSLDGTVITDTQYF
.,few,TRBJ2-7,TRBV12-3/TRBV12-4,TGTGCCAGCAGTTCGCAGGTAACCTACGAGCAGTACTTC,CASSSQVTYEQYF
.,many,TRBJ1-1,TRBV10-2,TGCGCCAGCAGCAGGATTTCCATGAACACTGAAGCTTTCTTT,CASSRISMNTEAFF
TRBD1,.,TRBJ1-5,TRBV5-1,TGCGCCAGCAGCTTGACAGGGGACAATCAGCCCCAGCATTTT,CASSLTGDNQPQHF
TRBD2,.,TRBJ2-3,TRBV12-3/TRBV12-4,TGTGCCAGCAGTTTCGGGACTAGCGGGTTCACAGATACGCAGTATTTT,CASSFGTSGFTDTQYF
TRBD1,.,TRBJ2-4,TRBV7-9,TGTGCCAGCAGCTCTGACAGGGAAGCCAAAAACATTCAGTACTTC,CASSSDREAKNIQYF
.,few,TRBJ2-1,TRBV30,TGTGCCTGGAGTGGATCGACGGTACAGCAGTTCTTC,CAWSGSTVQQFF
.,few,TRBJ2-7,TRBV20-1,TGCAGTATCCAGGGGGGGGAGAGGGTCTACGAGCAGTACTTC,CSIQGGERVYEQYF
.,.,TRBJ2-7,TRBV21-1,TGTGCCAGCACTACCCCCGGACGGCTGAGGAGAGGGGGACCGGACGAGCAGTACTTC,CASTTPGRLRRGGPDEQYF